The clone carrying this TCR beta chain is medium-sized by share. Peripheral blood genomic DNA, not sorted cells or RNA, was the template. The CDR3 consists of 13 residues. Trimming took off 5 bases at V and 0 bases at J, with 5 bases between the two ends. A mixed TRB-A/B primer pool amplified rearranged TRB by multiplex touch-down PCR. MiXCR, applied by TCRdb to the multiplex PCR reads, yields one record per CDR3 protein. The sample includes around 2,000 distinct CDR3 sequences, 25% of them seen just once. The sample belongs to a study of T cell repertoires in aging, cancer and after chemotherapy. About the study: Six age groups, ranging from 30 or younger to 70 or older, included the donors.

The V and J genes are TRBV12-3 or TRBV12-4 and TRBJ1-5; D is unresolved. The sequenced sample was blood. The clonotype was recovered from a human donor with a solid tumor. CDR3 residues: CASSPTSNQPQHF. The DNA of the CDR3 is TGTGCCAGCAGTCCCACTAGCAATCAGCCCCAGCATTTT.